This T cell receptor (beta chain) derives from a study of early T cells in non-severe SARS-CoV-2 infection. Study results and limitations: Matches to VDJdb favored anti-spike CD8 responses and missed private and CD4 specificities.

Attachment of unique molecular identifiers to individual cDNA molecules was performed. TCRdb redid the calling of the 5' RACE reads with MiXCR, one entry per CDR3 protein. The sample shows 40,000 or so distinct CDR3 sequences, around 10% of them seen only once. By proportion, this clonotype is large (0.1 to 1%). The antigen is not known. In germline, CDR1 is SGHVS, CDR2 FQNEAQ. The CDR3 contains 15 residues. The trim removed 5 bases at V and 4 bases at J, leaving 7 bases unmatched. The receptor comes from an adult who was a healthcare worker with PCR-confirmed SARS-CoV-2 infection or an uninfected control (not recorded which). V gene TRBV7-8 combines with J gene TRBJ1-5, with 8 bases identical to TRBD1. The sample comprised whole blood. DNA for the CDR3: TGTGCCAGCAGCCAGACAGGGGCGAGGAATCAGCCCCAGCATTTT. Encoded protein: CASSQTGARNQPQHF.